The TCR beta chain under discussion was sequenced for a study of immune cell composition in non-small cell lung cancer. Regarding the study as a whole: Tumour TCR-beta clonality showed no significant link to smoking pack-years. Shared sequences between tumour-reactive and dominant in vivo clones were not proven. 75% of squamous and 33% of adenocarcinoma cases had tumour-associated clones >0.5%.

Turning to this clone: Its antigen remains unknown.

The data were produced by immunoSEQ multiplex PCR, yet TCRdb's version contains in-frame clones alone and is incomplete. The data hold approximately 3,000 clones, with about 80% observed a single time. From germline, CDR1 is LNHDA and CDR2 SQIVND (reference sequence). This CDR3 is built from 14 residues. Trimming stripped 2 bases from V and 4 bases from J, with 11 bases between. Normal lung was sampled as far from the tumour as possible, at least 3 cm. DNA was extracted from unsorted cell suspensions stored frozen. Sample: non-adjacent lung tissue. The rearrangement joins TRBV19 to TRBJ2-5; D is ambiguous. The origin of this receptor is a human donor with non-small cell lung cancer. This CDR3 reads CASSIRWPGETQYF. The CDR3 DNA sequence: TGTGCCAGTAGTATAAGGTGGCCCGGAGAGACCCAGTACTTC.